The text below deals with one T cell receptor beta chain. As yet, its antigen is unknown. These data originate in a study of CXCR3-negative and CXCR3-positive naive CD8 T cells. Findings of the study overall: TRBV-TRBJ usage matched between naive CXCR3-negative and CXCR3-positive cells but not between memory cells. Fresh PBMCs went into most assays, and CXCR3 expression partly declined after cryopreservation. Diversity proved comparably high across both naive subsets and much lower in memory CD8+ cells.

Germline loops: CDR1 MRHNA, CDR2 SNTAGT. The CDR3 sequence is 14 residues long. Libraries of TRB cDNA were made by 5' RACE and carried UMIs. TCRdb derives one entry per CDR3 protein from the 5' RACE reads, leaving out DNA. The sample table sets out more than 45,000 distinct CDR3 sequences. This sequence was found in a human donor in good health. Some clones in this sample may be carry-over from other donors' samples. The genes are TRBV6-4 and TRBJ2-1; TCRdb's D call, TRBD2, is unchecked because there is no DNA. The sequenced sample consisted of memory CD8+ T cells from blood. CDR3 sequence reads: CATERDGGSNEQFF.